One sample yielded the 2 T cell receptor beta chains listed below, sequenced in a study of T cells in Graves' hyperthyroidism and ophthalmopathy. RNA transcripts were the template for amplifying TCR beta CDR3 regions. Carried out on the TCR CDR3, a first-round RT-PCR used the HTBI primer set. TCRdb ran MiXCR on the multiplex PCR reads and lists one entry per CDR3 protein. This sample carries 250,000 to 300,000 distinct CDR3 sequences, approximately 15% of them seen once, and the ten largest clones take roughly 8.2%. The sample consisted of blood. The receptors come from a woman aged 40 to 55 with Graves' hyperthyroidism.

This clonotype occurred many times. The chain links TRBV20-1 to TRBJ1-2; D gene ambiguous. The V gene lost 7 bases and the J gene lost 2 bases, with 14 bases spanning the gap. The CDR3 has 13 residues. CDR1 and CDR2 (germline): DFQATT, SNEGSKA (reference sequence). CDR3 DNA sequence: TGCAGTGGACCCAAACCCGCAAACTATGGCTACACCTTC. This gives the protein CSGPKPANYGYTF.

This clonotype showed up just a few times. The CDR3 nucleotides are TGCGCCAGCAGCCAGATCGGCCTAGCAACAGAGACCCAGTACTTC. As protein: CASSQIGLATETQYF. The chain couples TRBV4-1 to TRBJ2-5; perhaps TRBD2 as D (5 bases). The CDR3 contains 15 residues. Germline CDR1 reads MGHRA; CDR2 reads YSYEKL. V lost 3 bases and J 4 bases, leaving 15 bases between the germline ends.